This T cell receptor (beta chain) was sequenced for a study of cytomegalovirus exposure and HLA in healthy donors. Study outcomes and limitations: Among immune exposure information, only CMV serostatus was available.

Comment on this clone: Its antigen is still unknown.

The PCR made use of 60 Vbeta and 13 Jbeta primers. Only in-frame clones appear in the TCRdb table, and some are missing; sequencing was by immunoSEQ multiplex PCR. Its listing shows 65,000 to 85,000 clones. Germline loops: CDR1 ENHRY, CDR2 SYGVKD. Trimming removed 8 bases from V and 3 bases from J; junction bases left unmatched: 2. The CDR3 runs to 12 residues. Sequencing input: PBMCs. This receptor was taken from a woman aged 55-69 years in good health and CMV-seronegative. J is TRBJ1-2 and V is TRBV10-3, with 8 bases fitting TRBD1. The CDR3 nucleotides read TGTGCCATCGCGACAGGGGACTATGGCTACACCTTC. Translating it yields CAIATGDYGYTF.